Sequencing of this TCR beta chain was carried out in a study of blood T cell repertoires in COVID-19. Study as a whole: Sources were T cells, B-cell-depleted T cells, or PBMCs; the material itself was cDNA or gDNA.

Participants were aged about 18 to 100 years from 20 to 30 US areas. Clinical history reported by participants formed the basis on which cohorts were assigned. Symptom resolution, clearance, or two negative PCRs marked the recovered donors of Cohort 3. The method was immunoSEQ multiplex PCR; TCRdb's version includes in-frame clones alone and lacks a portion of them. The sample shows some 330,000 clones, more than 90% of them seen only once. Germline V CDR1 and CDR2: LNHDA, SQIVND (reference sequence). The CDR3 spans 16 residues. V was clipped by 5 bases and J by 1 base; unmatched bases: 4. Sequencing input: PBMCs or T cells enriched from blood (not recorded which). The receptor was derived from a woman aged 25-40 years who had recovered from COVID-19. The genes are TRBV19 and TRBJ2-2; 10 bases are a match to TRBD1. DNA for the CDR3: TGTGCCAGTAGTTGGGGGACAGGGGTGAACACCGGGGAGCTGTTTTTT. Its protein is CASSWGTGVNTGELFF.